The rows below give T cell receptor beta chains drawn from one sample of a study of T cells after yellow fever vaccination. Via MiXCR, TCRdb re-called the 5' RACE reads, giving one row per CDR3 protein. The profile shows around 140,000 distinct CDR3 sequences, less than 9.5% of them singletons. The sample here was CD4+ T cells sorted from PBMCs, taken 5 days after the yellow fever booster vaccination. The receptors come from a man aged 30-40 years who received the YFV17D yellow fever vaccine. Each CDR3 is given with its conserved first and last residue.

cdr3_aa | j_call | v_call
CASGAGDGHEQFF | TRBJ2-1 | TRBV28
CASSLALGQGSSYEQYF | TRBJ2-7 | TRBV7-2
CASSPGQGLLTEAFF | TRBJ1-1 | TRBV5-1
CSARGAVSGRAGEQFF | TRBJ2-1 | TRBV20-1
CSASSSGGSIGTQYF | TRBJ2-3 | TRBV20-1
CATSEYGPTGETQYF | TRBJ2-5 | TRBV24-1
CASSRGTSGPYNEQFF | TRBJ2-1 | TRBV4-3
CASRSEGLAEFNEQFF | TRBJ2-1 | TRBV5-4
CASRPVLAGEGNEQYF | TRBJ2-7 | TRBV6-2/TRBV6-3
CASTFGTGNFTF | TRBJ1-2 | TRBV7-2
CASSSYNGPGELFF | TRBJ2-2 | TRBV7-2
CASSSGLPPAEAFF | TRBJ1-1 | TRBV18
CAIRKTSGIDEQFF | TRBJ2-1 | TRBV10-3
CASSLGQTGGYGYTF | TRBJ1-2 | TRBV7-2
CASSPPLHTDTQYF | TRBJ2-3 | TRBV12-3/TRBV12-4
CSARDGGTGHYEQYF | TRBJ2-7 | TRBV20-1
CASSLYADDLYNEQFF | TRBJ2-1 | TRBV7-2
CASSQDLAGGRDEQFF | TRBJ2-1 | TRBV4-3
CASRTPGQGSAGNQPQHF | TRBJ1-5 | TRBV28
CASSQDLRGEQYF | TRBJ2-7 | TRBV14
CSARDQRVTGELFF | TRBJ2-2 | TRBV20-1
CASSFSGLENYEQYF | TRBJ2-7 | TRBV7-2
CASSPGEFYNSPLHF | TRBJ1-6 | TRBV3-1
CASSQEPGQGNEKLFF | TRBJ1-4 | TRBV4-3
CAISESDRDTQYF | TRBJ2-3 | TRBV10-3
CASSQRRGGETQYF | TRBJ2-5 | TRBV3-1
CASSHVKEGTDTQYF | TRBJ2-3 | TRBV3-1
CASRTSGNNEQFF | TRBJ2-1 | TRBV28
CASSLVGSGNEQFF | TRBJ2-1 | TRBV5-1
CASSYTASTDTQYF | TRBJ2-3 | TRBV5-6
CATSEYNEQFF | TRBJ2-1 | TRBV24-1
CASSFRRLAGSTDTQYF | TRBJ2-3 | TRBV7-2
CASSPGQGNTGELFF | TRBJ2-2 | TRBV18
CASSLALAFGTDTQYF | TRBJ2-3 | TRBV7-2
CAISDGTGGGQPQHF | TRBJ1-5 | TRBV10-3
CASSPPGETPLHF | TRBJ1-6 | TRBV4-3
CAGGTATGELFF | TRBJ2-2 | TRBV15
CASKRQGPEQFF | TRBJ2-1 | TRBV6-2/TRBV6-3
CASSWGQSNTEAFF | TRBJ1-1 | TRBV5-5
CASSREGLGTEAFF | TRBJ1-1 | TRBV18
CASSVAPSPSNEQFF | TRBJ2-1 | TRBV9
CASSIGGGSTDTQYF | TRBJ2-3 | TRBV19
CASSLAGGPNEQFF | TRBJ2-1 | TRBV5-1
CASSFGSVAGVGTQYF | TRBJ2-5 | TRBV7-2
CSAYDSGGTGELFF | TRBJ2-2 | TRBV20-1
CASSPQGRNTEAFF | TRBJ1-1 | TRBV2
CASSRASGLYNEQFF | TRBJ2-1 | TRBV6-2/TRBV6-3
CASSRLAGTTYNEQFF | TRBJ2-1 | TRBV7-6